The 32 T cell receptor beta chains below come from one sample, sequenced in a study of blood T cells in healthy people across ages (dated by TCRdb to between 2015 and 2017). Libraries came from 5' RACE. The listed sequencing device is Illumina HiSeq 2500. A second PCR of about 6 to 12 cycles was run with a J-beta primer mix and a sample-barcoded 5' primer. The public sequencing data were trimmed at Q25 with fastp and processed into clonotypes with MiXCR by TCRdb, which kept only in-frame beta chains. Rows matching on CDR3 protein sequence are summarized as one entry with the most common DNA and genes. This sample is represented by fewer than 900,000 distinct CDR3 sequences; roughly 44% of them were singletons. Of the sample, roughly 19% falls within the top ten clones. Sequenced material: blood. The receptors stem from a woman aged 55-69 years in good health.

Of note for this clonotype: A much bigger clone sits one base away, suggesting this may be a read error. In nucleotides, the CDR3 is TGCGCCAGCAGCCCCAACTTGAACACTGGAGCTTTCTTT. Translated, it gives CASSPNLNTGAFF. The chain uses TRBV5-1 and TRBJ1-1; no firm D call. The germline CDR1 and CDR2 sequences are SGHRS and YFSETQ. The CDR3 covers 13 residues.

This clonotype was seen just once. The germline gene is not matched at one end of the junction; a read error may be the cause. This rearrangement joins TRBV9 to TRBJ2-2, with TRBD2 matching over 10 bases. Germline CDR1 SGDLS, CDR2 YYNGEE. This CDR3 region has 15 residues. The CDR3, as DNA: TGTGCCAGCGGCGTAGTAGCGGGAGGCACCGGGGAGCTGTTTTTT. The encoded protein is CASGVVAGGTGELFF.

This chain uses TRBV7-3 with TRBJ2-1, with 11 bases aligning to TRBD2. In germline, CDR1 is SGHTA, CDR2 FQGTGA. After removal of 4 bases from V and 9 bases from J, the junction contained 11 bases not matched to a gene. The CDR3 sequence is 16 residues long. The CDR3, as DNA: TGTGCCAGCAGCTCGGGGACTAGCGGAATTAGTAGTGAGCAGTTCTTC. As protein: CASSSGTSGISSEQFF.

The V call is TRBV9, the J call TRBJ2-3; D possibly corresponds to TRBD2 (6 bases). Deletions cut 0 bases from V and 4 bases from J, with 12 bases between. The CDR3 contains 15 residues. Germline CDR1 is SGDLS and CDR2 is YYNGEE. CDR3 DNA: TGTGCCAGCAGCGTAGCAGGCTGGGGGGCAGATACGCAGTATTTT. Protein product: CASSVAGWGADTQYF.

This clonotype was detected many times. The chain employs TRBV7-9 and TRBJ2-7; D not resolved. Between the trimmed V and J ends, which lost 5 bases and 2 bases, there was a span of 7 bases. Germline assignment: CDR1 SEHNR and CDR2 FQNEAQ (reference sequence). This CDR3 comprises 12 residues. CDR3 residues: CASSLLPYEQYF. As DNA, the CDR3 is TGTGCCAGCAGCCTCCTCCCCTACGAGCAGTACTTC.

J is TRBJ2-1 and V is TRBV20-1, with D possibly TRBD2 on 5 matching bases. V lost 1 base and J lost 3, with 10 bases in between. The CDR3 extends over 14 amino acids. Germline V lookup: CDR1 DFQATT, CDR2 SNEGSKA (reference sequence). CDR3 amino acids: CSARGRGIYNEQFF. Written as DNA, the CDR3 is TGCAGTGCTAGAGGACGGGGAATCTACAATGAGCAGTTCTTC.

The chain employs TRBV20-1 and TRBJ2-5; unclear D gene. V was shortened by 4 bases and J by 2 bases, with 8 bases between the two germline ends. Germline CDR1 and CDR2: DFQATT and SNEGSKA (reference sequence). The CDR3 is 12 amino acids. CDR3 bases: TGCAGTGCTACGGCTTCACAAGAGACCCAGTACTTC. Its translation is CSATASQETQYF.

The rearrangement joins TRBV20-1 to TRBJ1-4; 12 positions agree with TRBD1. Germline trimming cut 5 bases from V and 5 bases from J; bases unmatched to any gene: 6. The CDR3 contains 15 residues. CDR1 and CDR2 from the germline V gene are DFQATT and SNEGSKA (reference sequence). The CDR3 loop reads CSAQAGTGGNEKLFF. CDR3 nucleotides: TGCAGTGCTCAAGCCGGGACAGGGGGCAATGAAAAACTGTTTTTT.

The chain combines TRBV4-2 with TRBJ2-3; 10 bases are a match to TRBD1. V gave up 3 bases and J gave up 4 bases; unmatched junction bases: 4. This CDR3 contains 15 residues. Germline CDR1 is LGHNA and CDR2 is YNFKEQ. CDR3 amino acids: CASSQRDRGSDTQYF. The DNA for the CDR3 is TGTGCCAGCAGCCAGAGGGACAGGGGCTCAGATACGCAGTATTTT.

This clonotype showed up just a few times. The rearrangement uses TRBV20-1 and TRBJ2-3, with D possibly being TRBD2 (5 bases). This CDR3 spans 14 amino acids. The V end was cut by 5 bases, the J end by 9 bases, with 21 bases between. CDR1 is DFQATT, CDR2 SNEGSKA, per germline (reference sequence). The CDR3 sequence is CSALGVQGSGTQYF. CDR3 DNA: TGCAGTGCTCTCGGAGTACAAGGGTCGGGGACGCAGTATTTT.

This clonotype was detected only a few times. This chain links TRBV12-3 or TRBV12-4 with TRBJ1-4; tentatively, D is TRBD1 (5 bases). With 6 bases removed from V and 7 bases from J, the gap between germline ends came to 9 bases. The CDR3 loop spans 12 amino acids. The CDR3: CASSPGGEKLFF. In DNA, the CDR3 is TGTGCCAGCAGCCCTGGGGGTGAAAAACTGTTTTTT.

As concerns this clonotype: A junction boundary mismatches the germline segment, possibly from a read error. The chain joins TRBV6-2 or TRBV6-3 to TRBJ2-3, with TRBD1 as a possible D gene (5 bases). The CDR3 is 14 residues long. The V gene's germline CDR1 is MNHEY and CDR2 SVGEGT. CDR3 amino acids: CASGSTGGTGTQYF. In nucleotides, the CDR3 is TGTGCCAGCGGGTCAACCGGCGGCACAGGTACGCAGTATTTT.

This clonotype appeared a few times. V and J are TRBV11-2 and TRBJ2-7, with 8 bases that match TRBD1. After removal of 5 bases from V and 0 bases from J, the junction contained 6 bases not matched to a gene. Germline CDR1 SGHAT, CDR2 FQNNGV. The CDR3 has 15 amino acids. DNA of the CDR3: TGTGCCAGCAGCCCGGGGACAGGACCCTCCTACGAGCAGTACTTC. Its translation is CASSPGTGPSYEQYF.

The V and J genes are TRBV29-1 and TRBJ2-1, with D uncertain. Germline V CDR1 and CDR2: SQVTM, ANQGSEA. Trimming stripped 3 bases from V and 10 bases from J, with 13 bases between. The CDR3 runs to 12 residues. The CDR3 sequence is CSVDPPSREQFF. DNA of the CDR3: TGCAGCGTTGACCCCCCCTCTAGGGAGCAGTTCTTC.

In this sample, this clonotype turned up a few times. The chain carries TRBV3-1 and TRBJ2-7; 9 bases are a match to TRBD1. CDR1 LGHDT and CDR2 YNNKEL come from the germline V gene (reference sequence). The CDR3 sequence is 15 residues long. V shed 1 base, J shed 3 bases, and the junction held 4 bases outside the gene matches. Here the CDR3 reads CASSQGWDRDYEQYF. As DNA, the CDR3 is TGTGCCAGCAGCCAAGGTTGGGACAGGGACTACGAGCAGTACTTC.

The rearrangement joins TRBV20-1 to TRBJ1-2, with TRBD1 as a possible D gene (5 bases). The CDR3 extends over 15 amino acids. CDR1 is DFQATT, CDR2 SNEGSKA, per germline (reference sequence). CDR3 sequence (DNA): TGCCACCTAAGGGGCGCAGGACGGTGGAACTATGGCTACACCTTC. Translating it yields CHLRGAGRWNYGYTF.

This clonotype showed up just once. J is TRBJ1-4 and V is TRBV12-3 or TRBV12-4; the D gene is possibly TRBD1 (6 bases). The CDR3 totals 14 residues. Trimming removed 4 bases from V and 5 bases from J, with 11 bases in between. CDR3 coding DNA: TGTGCCAGCAGTTCAACAGGGTCCAATGAAAAACTGTTTTTT. Amino acid sequence: CASSSTGSNEKLFF.

This clonotype occurred a few times. The chain links TRBV9 to TRBJ2-5, with TRBD1 identical over 9 bases. The CDR3 contains 14 residues. With 0 bases clipped from V and 11 bases from J, the junction kept 8 bases outside the gene matches. Germline V lookup: CDR1 SGDLS, CDR2 YYNGEE. The CDR3 DNA reads as TGTGCCAGCAGCGTAGGGGACAGGGCTAGGGAGCAGTACTTC. Its protein product is CASSVGDRAREQYF.

This clonotype showed up just a few times. The rearrangement links TRBV28 to TRBJ1-5; D possibly corresponds to TRBD1 (5 bases). Germline lookup yields CDR1 MDHEN and CDR2 SYDVKM. This CDR3 contains 17 residues. V was clipped by 3 bases and J by 1 base, with 16 bases between them. The CDR3 loop reads CASSLFSVGVSNQPQHF. The CDR3 coding sequence is TGTGCCAGCAGTTTGTTCTCGGTGGGGGTAAGCAATCAGCCCCAGCATTTT. The whole variable domain, filled in from reference TRBV28 and TRBJ1-5, reads DVKVTQSSRYLVKRTGEKVFLECVQDMDHENMFWYRQDPGLGLRLIYFSYDVKMKEKGDIPEGYSVSREKKERFSLILESASTNQTSMYLCASSLFSVGVSNQPQHFGDGTRLSIL.

The chain couples TRBV5-1 to TRBJ2-2; TRBD1 aligns across 11 bases. The V segment lost 4 bases and the J segment 4 bases; nucleotides outside the gene matches: 3. The germline gives CDR1 SGHRS, CDR2 YFSETQ. This CDR3 spans 15 amino acids. CDR3 loop: CASSRGTGGTGELFF. The CDR3 coding sequence is TGCGCCAGCAGCCGAGGGACAGGGGGCACCGGGGAGCTGTTTTTT.

In this sample, this clonotype turned up many times. J is TRBJ2-7 and V is TRBV10-3; 8 nucleotides agree with TRBD2. CDR3 length: 15 amino acids. The V segment lost 3 bases and the J segment 1 base; nucleotides outside the gene matches: 5. Germline CDR1 and CDR2: ENHRY and SYGVKD. CDR3 sequence (DNA): TGTGCCATCAGTGAAGGAAGCGGGGGTTCCTACGAGCAGTACTTC. Residues: CAISEGSGGSYEQYF.

There are many counts of this clonotype. The genes are TRBV4-2 and TRBJ2-7; D is undetermined. This CDR3 has 16 residues. Trimming removed 0 bases from V and 0 bases from J, with 12 bases in between. CDR1 LGHNA and CDR2 YNFKEQ come from the germline V gene. In DNA form, the CDR3 reads TGTGCCAGCAGCCAAGATACGGGTTCTAGCTCCTACGAGCAGTACTTC. Translated, it gives CASSQDTGSSSYEQYF.

This clonotype was seen a single time. The V gene is TRBV20-1, the J gene TRBJ2-5; D is unclear. The last part of the DNA fits TRBJ2-7 better; the J call may be wrong. From germline, CDR1 is DFQATT and CDR2 SNEGSKA (reference sequence). This CDR3 region has 11 residues. CDR3: CSARLIYEQYF. CDR3 DNA: TGCAGTGCTCGCCTCATCTACGAGCAGTACTTC.

The rearrangement joins TRBV5-1 to TRBJ2-7, with D hard to call. V lost 0 bases, J lost 5 bases, and 21 bases lay in between. Germline-derived CDR1 and CDR2 are SGHRS and YFSETQ. The CDR3 sequence is 17 residues long. For the CDR3, the DNA is TGCGCCAGCAGCTTGGAACTGTTACGAGCCAACTTTGACGAGCAGTACTTC. Translating gives CASSLELLRANFDEQYF.

This chain connects TRBV27 to TRBJ2-7; D is undetermined. The DNA matches TRBJ2-5 better at its end, which makes the J call doubtful. CDR3 length equals 13 residues. Germline-derived CDR1 and CDR2 are MNHEY and SMNVEV (reference sequence). Here the CDR3 reads CASSLSTAQTQYF. The CDR3 bases are TGTGCCAGCAGTTTATCTACGGCTCAGACCCAGTACTTC.

The chain recombines TRBV7-2 with TRBJ2-3; 8 bases fit TRBD1. The V gene's germline CDR1 is SGHTA and CDR2 FQGNSA. The trim removed 6 bases at V and 1 base at J, leaving 9 bases unmatched. CDR3 size: 16 residues. As DNA, the CDR3 is TGTGCCAGCAGTCTAAAAATGACAGGGGGCACAGATACGCAGTATTTT. Amino acids: CASSLKMTGGTDTQYF.

This clonotype has more than one count but fewer than ten. The rearrangement links TRBV4-3 to TRBJ1-4; TRBD1 is a possible D gene (5 bases). V was pared by 3 bases and J by 0 bases, with 8 bases between. This CDR3 spans 15 amino acids. CDR1 LGHNA and CDR2 YSLEER come from the germline V gene. In DNA, the CDR3 is TGCGCCAGCAGCCAGCGACAGTCAACTAATGAAAAACTGTTTTTT. This encodes CASSQRQSTNEKLFF.

This rearrangement joins TRBV3-1 to TRBJ2-7; 11 nucleotides agree with TRBD2. The J call may be incorrect, as the DNA end agrees better with TRBJ2-5. The CDR3 totals 14 residues. Germline V CDR1 and CDR2: LGHDT, YNNKEL (reference sequence). The CDR3 region is CASSQAGLAGTQYF. The CDR3, as DNA: TGTGCCAGCAGCCAAGCAGGACTAGCGGGGACCCAGTACTTC.

This clonotype was observed a single time. The rearrangement uses TRBV5-1 and TRBJ2-1; D may be TRBD1 or TRBD2 (6 bases each). V was cut by 3 bases and J by 0 bases, with 19 bases left in between. Germline CDR1 reads SGHRS; CDR2 reads YFSETQ. The CDR3 is 18 residues long. The CDR3 coding sequence is TGCGCCAGCAGCTCGTCTACGGGGGCCGCTAGCTCCTACAATGAGCAGTTCTTC. Amino acid sequence: CASSSSTGAASSYNEQFF.

The chain recombines TRBV7-9 with TRBJ2-7; D unclear. CDR1 is SEHNR, CDR2 FQNEAQ, per germline (reference sequence). V lost 7 bases, J lost 4 bases, and 11 bases lay in between. The CDR3 contains 12 residues. This CDR3 is CASNFQVYEQYF. The CDR3 DNA reads TGTGCCAGCAACTTTCAAGTATACGAGCAGTACTTC.

The gene calls are TRBV7-9 and TRBJ2-7, with a possible D match to TRBD2 (6 bases). The CDR3 covers 14 residues. CDR1 and CDR2 (germline): SEHNR, FQNEAQ (reference sequence). Trimming took off 5 bases at V and 4 bases at J, with 15 bases between the two ends. CDR3 sequence (DNA): TGTGCCAGCAGCGTTGGAGGGCCAGGGTACGAGCAGTACTTC. Translated, it gives CASSVGGPGYEQYF. The full variable domain, its missing parts supplied by reference TRBV7-9 and TRBJ2-7, is DTGVSQNPRHKITKRGQNVTFRCDPISEHNRLYWYRQTLGQGPEFLTYFQNEAQLEKSRLLSDRFSAERPKGSFSTLEIQRTEQGDSAMYLCASSVGGPGYEQYFGPGTRLTVT.

Notes on this clonotype: The junction departs from germline at one end; a sequencing error may be responsible. The J gene is TRBJ2-1, the V gene TRBV7-8; 7 positions agree with TRBD1. This CDR3 has 14 amino acids. Looked up from germline, CDR1 is SGHVS and CDR2 is FQNEAQ. In nucleotides, the CDR3 is TGTGCCGGCAGCTTAGGGGGACAGTACGATGAGCAGTTCTTC. Translation gives CAGSLGGQYDEQFF.